Following are 16 T cell receptor beta chains from one sample sequenced in a study of CD8+ T cells in alopecia areata. Extraction of RNA preceded its reverse transcription into cDNA, which served as the sequencing template. Repertoires were generated with immunoSEQ multiplex PCR, while TCRdb's copy carries only in-frame clones and drops some. The table includes over 150,000 clones, 56% detected once. What was sequenced was CD8+ T cells sorted from blood. Receptors originate from a human donor in good health.

The chain joins TRBV5-1 to TRBJ2-7; D is perhaps TRBD1 or TRBD2 (6 bases each). Germline-derived CDR1 and CDR2 are SGHRS and YFSETQ. The CDR3 extends over 13 amino acids. V lost 7 bases to trimming and J lost 3 bases, with 14 bases between them. CDR3 coding DNA: TGCGCCAGCGCGGGACACAGTAACTACGAGCAGTACTTC. Encoded protein: CASAGHSNYEQYF.

The chain uses TRBV5-1 and TRBJ2-3; D may be TRBD1 (5 bases). CDR3 length: 14 residues. V lost 0 bases and J 3 bases, leaving 8 bases between the germline ends. From germline, CDR1 is SGHRS and CDR2 YFSETQ. CDR3 sequence (DNA): TGCGCCAGCAGCTTGGAGAAGGGGACAGATACGCAGTATTTT. Its protein is CASSLEKGTDTQYF.

V gene TRBV7-3 combines with J gene TRBJ1-1, with D tentatively TRBD1 (5 bases). Germline V gives CDR1 SGHTA, CDR2 FQGTGA. Trimming stripped 2 bases from V and 0 bases from J, with 7 bases between. The CDR3 runs 14 residues. Here the CDR3 DNA reads TGTGCCAGCAGCTTAGCAGGGATGAACACTGAAGCTTTCTTT. Translation gives CASSLAGMNTEAFF.

V and J are TRBV15 and TRBJ1-1, with D uncertain. Deletions cut 5 bases from V and 0 bases from J, with 7 bases between. Germline V gives CDR1 LNHNV, CDR2 YYDKDF (reference sequence). This CDR3 is 13 amino acids long. The CDR3 here is CATSPELNTEAFF. The CDR3 coding sequence is TGTGCCACCAGCCCGGAGTTGAACACTGAAGCTTTCTTT.

J is TRBJ1-2 and V is TRBV13, with D uncertain. The CDR3 totals 12 residues. V lost 4 bases and J lost 4, with 7 bases in between. Germline V gives CDR1 PRHDT, CDR2 FYEKMQ (reference sequence). CDR3 nucleotides: TGTGCCAGCAGCTCCGGGAGCTATGGCTACACCTTC. It encodes CASSSGSYGYTF.

V usage is TRBV29-1 and J usage is TRBJ1-2; 7 bases line up with TRBD1. Germline lookup yields CDR1 SQVTM and CDR2 ANQGSEA. V lost 6 bases and J lost 8; bases outside the gene matches: 6. The CDR3 is made up of 11 amino acids. The CDR3 DNA reads TGCAGCGTGGGGACAGCCCAAGGCTACACCTTC. Encoded protein: CSVGTAQGYTF.

This clone was detected only a few times. V usage is TRBV25-1 and J usage is TRBJ2-1, with no clear D. Trimming stripped 5 bases from V and 6 bases from J, with 5 bases between. Germline lookup yields CDR1 MGHDK and CDR2 SYGVNS. This CDR3 contains 11 residues. DNA for the CDR3: TGTGCCAGCAGTTACACCAATGAGCAGTTCTTC. This codes for CASSYTNEQFF.

The gene calls are TRBV5-1 and TRBJ2-7; D is unclear. In germline, CDR1 is SGHRS, CDR2 YFSETQ. V was cut by 2 bases and J by 6 bases, with 12 bases left in between. This CDR3 has 13 amino acids. The CDR3 DNA reads as TGCGCCAGCAGCTTAGGCCCTTCGGGCGAGCAGTACTTC. Translation gives CASSLGPSGEQYF.

The chain employs TRBV27 and TRBJ2-3; 9 nucleotides align to TRBD2. The J segment lost 2 bases and the V segment lost 5 bases, leaving 8 bases of the junction unmatched. The CDR3 is 16 residues long. Germline V gene data show CDR1 as MNHEY and CDR2 as SMNVEV (reference sequence). The CDR3 region is CASSTLGGGATDTQYF. CDR3 bases: TGTGCCAGCAGTACCTTAGGCGGGGGGGCCACAGATACGCAGTATTTT.

The rearrangement links TRBV5-6 to TRBJ2-5, with D possibly being TRBD1 (6 bases). Germline V gene data show CDR1 as SGHDT and CDR2 as YYEEEE. The CDR3 has 16 residues. The V and J ends lost 2 bases and 5 bases respectively, with 19 bases between them. The CDR3, as DNA: TGTGCCAGCAGCTTCATCACAGGGACGCTCAAGGAGACCCAGTACTTC. Translation: CASSFITGTLKETQYF.

The chain employs TRBV7-8 and TRBJ1-5; weak D call: TRBD1 (5 bases). The CDR3 consists of 16 residues. V shed 4 bases and J shed 3 bases, with 16 bases lying between them. The germline CDR1 and CDR2 sequences are SGHVS and FQNEAQ. CDR3 DNA: TGTGCCAGCAGCTCTAACTCCGGGACGGCCAATCAGCCCCAGCATTTT. This translates into CASSSNSGTANQPQHF.

This rearrangement joins TRBV13 to TRBJ2-7; TRBD2 aligns across 14 bases. Germline V gene data show CDR1 as PRHDT and CDR2 as FYEKMQ (reference sequence). The CDR3 sequence is 19 residues long. J was trimmed by 0 bases and V by 5 bases; bases with no gene match: 12. The CDR3 DNA sequence: TGTGCCAGCAGCCCCGGGGGGACTAGCGGGGGCTCCAGCTCCTACGAGCAGTACTTC. This gives the protein CASSPGGTSGGSSSYEQYF.

The chain uses TRBV6-1 and TRBJ2-5; unclear D gene. Germline V gene data show CDR1 as MNHNS and CDR2 as SASEGT. Trimming shortened V by 8 bases and J by 4 bases, and 11 bases separated the two germline ends. The CDR3 has 12 residues. The DNA of the CDR3 is TGTGCCAGCTGTTTGGGCCCAGAGACCCAGTACTTC. Residues: CASCLGPETQYF.

The chain combines TRBV29-1 with TRBJ1-2; TRBD1 aligns across 10 bases. J lost 3 bases, V lost 5 bases, and 9 bases had no gene match. In germline, CDR1 is SQVTM, CDR2 ANQGSEA. The CDR3 contains 15 residues. Written as DNA, the CDR3 is TGCAGCGTTCGAGCCAGACAGGGGGCCGACTATGGCTACACCTTC. Amino acids: CSVRARQGADYGYTF.

The chain employs TRBV4-1 and TRBJ1-5; D is undetermined. The CDR3 extends over 12 amino acids. CDR1 and CDR2 (germline): MGHRA, YSYEKL. Between the trimmed V and J ends, which lost 2 bases and 9 bases, there was a span of 8 bases. DNA for the CDR3: TGCGCCAGCAGCCAACTCCCGGGGCCCCAGCATTTT. This gives the protein CASSQLPGPQHF.

The genes are TRBV19 and TRBJ2-2, with D tentatively TRBD2 (6 bases). V lost 4 bases to trimming and J lost 7 bases, with 16 bases between them. Germline V gene data show CDR1 as LNHDA and CDR2 as SQIVND (reference sequence). The CDR3 has 15 amino acids. The CDR3 here is CASSSRGLGNGELFF. The DNA of the CDR3 is TGTGCCAGTAGTAGTCGGGGACTCGGGAACGGGGAGCTGTTTTTT.